The clone carrying this T cell receptor beta chain was observed many times. The antigen is unknown. This sample is part of a study of T cell repertoires in cytomegalovirus infection. Study in general: The authors used CMV epitopes that were HLA-C-restricted (recently identified) and HLA-B-restricted (well studied). An indication of both CMV infection and matching HLA type came from public TCR beta signatures. Study findings and constraints: HLA-C-restricted TCR beta clonotypes specific for CMV led the ex vivo response. The cumulative frequency of public TCR beta families identified carriers of CMV plus the relevant HLA.

Germline CDR1 and CDR2: MNHEY and SVGAGI. V was clipped by 6 bases and J by 2 bases; unmatched bases: 5. This CDR3 is built from 15 residues. TCRdb ran MiXCR on the reads and lists one entry per CDR3 protein. The table has approximately 990,000 distinct CDR3 sequences, about a third seen once; the top ten hold around 15%. The receptor comes from a human donor in good health (CMV status not recorded). Some clones in this sample may be carry-over from other donors' samples. V gene TRBV6-5 combines with J gene TRBJ2-1, with 9 positions matching TRBD2. The sample consisted of cultured CD8+ T cells from PBMCs, taken from culture after CMV antigen stimulation. CDR3 region: CASSYAGGPYNEQFF. In DNA form, the CDR3 reads TGTGCCAGCAGCTACGCGGGGGGGCCCTACAATGAGCAGTTCTTC.